The 14 T cell receptor beta chains given below trace back to one sample, sequenced in a study of shared clonotypes between healthy human individuals. Repertoires were generated with immunoSEQ multiplex PCR, while TCRdb's copy carries only in-frame clones and drops some. The repertoire holds 2,500,000 or so clones, with 80% to 95% as singletons. The sample comprised naive CD4+ T cells from PBMCs. Noted subset: CD45RA+ positively selected. The receptors derive from a man younger than 35 in good health. Some clones in this sample may be carry-over from other donors' samples.

This clone has just one count. The chain joins TRBV28 to TRBJ2-5; 9 bases are a match to TRBD1. V was pared by 5 bases and J by 4 bases, with 11 bases of the junction left unmatched. The CDR3 is 16 residues long. Germline V gene lookup returns CDR1 MDHEN and CDR2 SYDVKM. In DNA, the CDR3 is TGTGCCAGCAGTGGCCCCGGGACAGGGTATCGAGAGACCCAGTACTTC. This encodes CASSGPGTGYRETQYF.

V gene TRBV5-1 combines with J gene TRBJ2-3; 11 nucleotides match TRBD1. Germline trimming cut 7 bases from V and 4 bases from J; bases unmatched to any gene: 8. This CDR3 contains 15 residues. From germline, CDR1 is SGHRS and CDR2 YFSETQ. CDR3 nucleotides: TGCGCCAGCGGTCATCGGACAGGGGGCGCAGATACGCAGTATTTT. Amino acids: CASGHRTGGADTQYF.

The chain has TRBV7-9 and TRBJ1-6; no reliable D call. CDR3 size: 19 residues. V was trimmed by 4 bases and J by 5 bases, leaving 24 bases between them. The germline gives CDR1 SEHNR, CDR2 FQNEAQ (reference sequence). The DNA of the CDR3 is TGTGCCAGCAGCTCGGACCGTCTTCACTTCGGTGTGGATAATTCACCCCTCCACTTT. Translating it yields CASSSDRLHFGVDNSPLHF.

As for this clone: The identical CDR3 is also encoded by other nucleotide sequences in the sample. The DNA for the CDR3 is TGTGCCAGCAGCCAAGAGAACAATCAGCCCCAGCATTTT. It codes for CASSQENNQPQHF. The V gene is TRBV4-2, the J gene TRBJ1-5; no reliable D call. CDR3 size: 13 residues. Between the trimmed V and J ends, which lost 0 bases and 3 bases, there was a span of 3 bases. Germline assignment: CDR1 LGHNA and CDR2 YNFKEQ.

Concerning this clone: The sample contains more than one DNA sequence encoding this CDR3. The chain carries TRBV5-4 and TRBJ2-7; D unclear. V shed 4 bases and J shed 3 bases, with 8 bases lying between them. The V gene's germline CDR1 is SGHNT and CDR2 YYREEE (reference sequence). The CDR3 length is 12 residues. CDR3 coding DNA: TGTGCCAGCAGCACCAATAGCTACGAGCAGTACTTC. Translation: CASSTNSYEQYF.

V usage is TRBV2 and J usage is TRBJ1-2; 7 nucleotides line up with TRBD1. Losses at the gene ends were 6 bases for V and 3 bases for J; bases not matched to a gene: 7. The CDR3 is 14 residues long. CDR1 is SNHLY, CDR2 FYNNEI, per germline. CDR3 DNA: TGTGCCAGCAGCGCGGGACAGACGCACTATGGCTACACCTTC. It translates to CASSAGQTHYGYTF.

The chain has TRBV5-1 and TRBJ1-3; 8 bases align to TRBD1. Trimming took 0 bases from V and 4 from J; bases not matched to a gene: 6. The CDR3 covers 16 residues. Germline CDR1 is SGHRS and CDR2 is YFSETQ. The CDR3: CASSLARGQEGNTIYF. In DNA form, the CDR3 reads TGCGCCAGCAGCTTGGCTAGGGGACAGGAGGGAAACACCATATATTTT.

The rearrangement links TRBV10-3 to TRBJ2-5; TRBD2 might be the D (6 bases). The CDR3 consists of 16 residues. Germline assignment: CDR1 ENHRY and CDR2 SYGVKD. Trimming removed 3 bases at V and 3 bases at J, with 17 bases between. CDR3 coding DNA: TGTGCCATCAGTGACTGGGAGGCGGCGGGGAAAGAGACCCAGTACTTC. Translated: CAISDWEAAGKETQYF.

This chain joins TRBV18 and TRBJ2-1, with TRBD2 identical over 10 bases. CDR3 length: 18 residues. The trim removed 0 bases at V and 7 bases at J, leaving 12 bases unmatched. The germline gives CDR1 KGHSH, CDR2 LQKENI. CDR3 protein: CASSPPSLAGAITNEQFF. As DNA, the CDR3 is TGTGCCAGCTCACCACCGAGTCTAGCGGGAGCCATCACTAATGAGCAGTTCTTC.

The table lists this clone with a count of one. The gene calls are TRBV2 and TRBJ1-1; D is unclear. The CDR3 runs 12 residues. Germline V gene lookup returns CDR1 SNHLY and CDR2 FYNNEI. V gave up 6 bases and J gave up 7 bases, with 12 bases separating them. CDR3 region: CASSPSRLEAFF. The CDR3 DNA follows: TGTGCCAGCAGCCCTTCAAGGCTTGAAGCTTTCTTT.

This chain uses TRBV5-1 with TRBJ2-4; D is possibly TRBD1 or TRBD2 (5 bases each). Germline V gene data show CDR1 as SGHRS and CDR2 as YFSETQ. The CDR3 is made up of 16 amino acids. The ends were cut back, 4 bases at V and 0 bases at J, with 14 bases in the middle. CDR3: CASSLGDFVAKNIQYF. The DNA of the CDR3 is TGCGCCAGCAGCCTGGGGGATTTCGTAGCCAAAAACATTCAGTACTTC. The variable domain in full, with the rest retrieved from reference TRBV5-1 and TRBJ2-4, is KAGVTQTPRYLIKTRGQQVTLSCSPISGHRSVSWYQQTPGQGLQFLFEYFSETQRNKGNFPGRFSGRQFSNSRSEMNVSTLELGDSALYLCASSLGDFVAKNIQYFGAGTRLSVL.

A remark on this clone: Distinct nucleotide sequences in the sample also encode this CDR3. This sequence joins TRBV5-1 and TRBJ2-6; D is tentatively TRBD1 or TRBD2 (6 bases each). The germline CDR1 and CDR2 sequences are SGHRS and YFSETQ. This CDR3 region has 16 residues. V was shortened by 4 bases and J by 3 bases, with 14 bases between the two germline ends. CDR3 protein: CASSLAGGSGANVLTF. In DNA form, the CDR3 reads TGCGCCAGCAGCCTAGCCGGGGGCAGTGGGGCCAACGTCCTGACTTTC. Filled out from reference TRBV5-1 and TRBJ2-6, the complete variable domain reads KAGVTQTPRYLIKTRGQQVTLSCSPISGHRSVSWYQQTPGQGLQFLFEYFSETQRNKGNFPGRFSGRQFSNSRSEMNVSTLELGDSALYLCASSLAGGSGANVLTFGAGSRLTVL.

Regarding this clone: A much larger clone differs by one base, so this may be a read error. Other nucleotide sequences in the sample specify the same CDR3. The rearrangement uses TRBV7-3 and TRBJ1-1, with D possibly TRBD1 on 5 matching bases. Trimming left V 5 bases short and J 1 base short, with 5 bases between. The CDR3 sequence is 12 residues long. Germline values: CDR1 SGHTA, CDR2 FQGTGA. CDR3 sequence: CASSQGNTEAFF. The CDR3 coding sequence is TGTGCCAGCAGCCAGGGGAACACTGAAGCTTTCTTT. Using reference TRBV7-3 and TRBJ1-1 for the parts outside the CDR3, the full variable domain is GAGVSQTPSNKVTEKGKYVELRCDPISGHTALYWYRQSLGQGPEFLIYFQGTGAADDSGLPNDRFFAVRPEGSVSTLKIQRTERGDSAVYLCASSQGNTEAFFGQGTRLTVV.

A note on this clone: This same CDR3 is encoded by further DNA sequences in the sample. The V and J genes are TRBV11-3 and TRBJ2-3; D is unresolved. This CDR3 has 13 residues. Per germline, CDR1 SGHNT and CDR2 YENEEA. Trimming cost V 5 bases and J 4 bases, with 10 bases left between them. The CDR3, as DNA: TGTGCCAGCAGCCCCGGTGGAGCAGATACGCAGTATTTT. Protein: CASSPGGADTQYF.